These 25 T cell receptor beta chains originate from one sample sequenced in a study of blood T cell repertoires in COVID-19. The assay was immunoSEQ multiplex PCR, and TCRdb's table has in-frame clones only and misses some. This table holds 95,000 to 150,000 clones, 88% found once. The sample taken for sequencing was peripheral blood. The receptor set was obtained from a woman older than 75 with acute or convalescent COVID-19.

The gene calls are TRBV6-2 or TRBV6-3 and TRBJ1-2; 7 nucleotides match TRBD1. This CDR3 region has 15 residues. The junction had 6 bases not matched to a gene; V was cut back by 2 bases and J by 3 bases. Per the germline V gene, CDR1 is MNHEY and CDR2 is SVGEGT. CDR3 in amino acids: CASSYRQGRDYGYTF. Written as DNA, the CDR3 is TGTGCCAGCAGTTACCGACAGGGAAGGGACTATGGCTACACCTTC.

CDR3 residues: CASSPTLDSYEQYF. CDR3 DNA: TGTGCCAGCAGCCCCACCTTAGACAGCTACGAGCAGTACTTC. The chain employs TRBV5-4 and TRBJ2-7, with D possibly being TRBD1 (5 bases). Per germline, CDR1 SGHNT and CDR2 YYREEE (reference sequence). Trimming took 4 bases from V and 3 from J, leaving 14 bases between them. The CDR3 contains 14 residues.

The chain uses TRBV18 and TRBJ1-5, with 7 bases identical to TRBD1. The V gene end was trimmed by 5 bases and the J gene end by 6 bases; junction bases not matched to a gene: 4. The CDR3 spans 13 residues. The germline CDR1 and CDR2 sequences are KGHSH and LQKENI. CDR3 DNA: TGTGCCAGCTCATTTGACAGGGCTCAGCCCCAGCATTTT. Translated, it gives CASSFDRAQPQHF.

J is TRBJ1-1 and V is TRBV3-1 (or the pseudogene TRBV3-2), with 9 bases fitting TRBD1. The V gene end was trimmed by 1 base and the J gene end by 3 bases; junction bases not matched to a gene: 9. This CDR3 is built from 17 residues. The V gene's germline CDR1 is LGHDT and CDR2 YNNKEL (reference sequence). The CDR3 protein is CASSQGLPGQGYTEAFF. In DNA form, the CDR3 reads TGTGCCAGCAGCCAAGGGCTCCCTGGACAGGGGTACACTGAAGCTTTCTTT.

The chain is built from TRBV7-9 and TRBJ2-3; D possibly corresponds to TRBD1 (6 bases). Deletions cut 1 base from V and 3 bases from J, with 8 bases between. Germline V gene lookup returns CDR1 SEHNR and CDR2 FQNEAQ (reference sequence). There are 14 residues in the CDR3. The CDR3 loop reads CASSLEGETDTQYF. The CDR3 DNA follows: TGTGCCAGCAGCTTAGAGGGGGAAACAGATACGCAGTATTTT.

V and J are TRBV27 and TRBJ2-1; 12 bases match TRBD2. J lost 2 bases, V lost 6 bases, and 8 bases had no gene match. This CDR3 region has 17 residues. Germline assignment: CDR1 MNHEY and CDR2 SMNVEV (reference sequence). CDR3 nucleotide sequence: TGTGCCAGCAGGAGACTAGCGGGAGTTGGCCCCTACAATGAGCAGTTCTTC. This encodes CASRRLAGVGPYNEQFF.

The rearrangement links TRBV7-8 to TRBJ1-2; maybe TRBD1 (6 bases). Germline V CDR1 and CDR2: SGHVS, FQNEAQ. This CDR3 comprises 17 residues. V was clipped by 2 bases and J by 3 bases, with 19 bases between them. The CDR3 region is CASSLSMYMGADYGYTF. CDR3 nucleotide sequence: TGTGCCAGCAGCTTATCTATGTATATGGGGGCAGACTATGGCTACACCTTC.

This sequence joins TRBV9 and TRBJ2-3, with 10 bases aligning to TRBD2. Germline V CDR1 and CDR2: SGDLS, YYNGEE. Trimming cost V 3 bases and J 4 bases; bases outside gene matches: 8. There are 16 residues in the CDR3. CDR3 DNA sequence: TGTGCCAGCAGCGGCCGACTAGCGGGTCAAGCAGATACGCAGTATTTT. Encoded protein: CASSGRLAGQADTQYF. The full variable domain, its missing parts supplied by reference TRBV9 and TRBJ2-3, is DSGVTQTPKHLITATGQRVTLRCSPRSGDLSVYWYQQSLDQGLQFLIQYYNGEERAKGNILERFSAQQFPDLHSELNLSSLELGDSALYFCASSGRLAGQADTQYFGPGTRLTVL.

CDR3 coding DNA: TGTGCCATCTTGCTAGCGTCACTCACAGATACGCAGTATTTT. Encoded protein: CAILLASLTDTQYF. The V gene is TRBV6-5, the J gene TRBJ2-3; maybe TRBD2 (6 bases). The CDR3 totals 14 residues. Trimming took off 10 bases at V and 2 bases at J, with 16 bases between the two ends. Germline CDR1 reads MNHEY; CDR2 reads SVGAGI.

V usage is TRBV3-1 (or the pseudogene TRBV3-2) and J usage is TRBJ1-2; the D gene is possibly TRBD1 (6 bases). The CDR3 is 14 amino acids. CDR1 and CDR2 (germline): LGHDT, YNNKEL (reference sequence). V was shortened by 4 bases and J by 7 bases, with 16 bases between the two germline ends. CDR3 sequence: CASSPRGGWGGYTF. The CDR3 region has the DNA TGTGCCAGCAGCCCCCGGGGGGGCTGGGGTGGCTACACCTTC.

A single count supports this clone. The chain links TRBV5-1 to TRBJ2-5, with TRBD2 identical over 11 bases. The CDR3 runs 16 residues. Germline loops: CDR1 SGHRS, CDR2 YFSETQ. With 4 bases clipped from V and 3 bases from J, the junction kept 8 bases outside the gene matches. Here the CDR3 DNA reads TGCGCCAGCAGCCTCCGACTAGCGGGGAGGGAAGAGACCCAGTACTTC. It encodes CASSLRLAGREETQYF.

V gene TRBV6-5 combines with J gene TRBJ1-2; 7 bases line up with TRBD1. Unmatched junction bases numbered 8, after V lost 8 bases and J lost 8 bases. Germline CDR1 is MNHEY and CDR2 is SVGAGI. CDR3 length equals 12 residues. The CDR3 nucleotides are TGTGCCAGCGCGGGACAGAGGGGCGGCTACACCTTC. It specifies CASAGQRGGYTF.

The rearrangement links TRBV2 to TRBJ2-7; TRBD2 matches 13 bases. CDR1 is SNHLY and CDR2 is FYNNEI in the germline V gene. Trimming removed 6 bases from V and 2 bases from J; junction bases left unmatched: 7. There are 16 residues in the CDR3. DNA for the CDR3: TGTGCCAGCAGACGACTAGCGGGAGGCTTAACCTACGAGCAGTACTTC. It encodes CASRRLAGGLTYEQYF.

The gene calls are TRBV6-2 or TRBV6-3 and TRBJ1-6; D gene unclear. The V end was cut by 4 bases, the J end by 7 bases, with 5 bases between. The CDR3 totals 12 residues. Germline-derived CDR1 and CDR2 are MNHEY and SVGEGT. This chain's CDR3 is CASSSVNSPLHF. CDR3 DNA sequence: TGTGCCAGCAGTTCAGTGAATTCACCCCTCCACTTT.

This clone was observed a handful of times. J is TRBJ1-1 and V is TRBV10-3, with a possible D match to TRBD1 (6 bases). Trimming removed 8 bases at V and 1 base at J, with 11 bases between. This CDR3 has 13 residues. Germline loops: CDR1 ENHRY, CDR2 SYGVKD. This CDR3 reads CAIGYRANTEAFF. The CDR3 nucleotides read TGTGCCATCGGATACAGGGCGAACACTGAAGCTTTCTTT.

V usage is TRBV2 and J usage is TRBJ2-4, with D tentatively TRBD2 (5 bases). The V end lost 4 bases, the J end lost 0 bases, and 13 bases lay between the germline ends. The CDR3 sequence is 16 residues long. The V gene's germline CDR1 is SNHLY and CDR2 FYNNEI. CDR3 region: CASSGPSGLAKNIQYF. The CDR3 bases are TGTGCCAGCAGTGGACCCAGCGGTCTAGCCAAAAACATTCAGTACTTC.

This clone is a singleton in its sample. The CDR3 is CASSRILVHEQYF. Written as DNA, the CDR3 is TGCGCCAGCAGCCGGATACTAGTCCACGAGCAGTACTTC. This chain connects TRBV4-1 to TRBJ2-7, with D maybe TRBD2 (5 bases). CDR1 and CDR2 (germline): MGHRA, YSYEKL. The CDR3 contains 13 residues. V dropped 4 bases and J dropped 5 bases, with 12 bases sitting between them.

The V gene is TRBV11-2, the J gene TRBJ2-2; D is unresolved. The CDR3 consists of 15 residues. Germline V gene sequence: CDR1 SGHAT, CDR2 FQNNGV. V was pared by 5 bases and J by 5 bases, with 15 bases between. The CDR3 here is CASSRSRIETGELFF. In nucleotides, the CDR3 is TGTGCCAGCAGCCGTTCTAGGATCGAGACCGGGGAGCTGTTTTTT. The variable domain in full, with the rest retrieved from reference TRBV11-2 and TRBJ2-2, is EAGVAQSPRYKIIEKRQSVAFWCNPISGHATLYWYQQILGQGPKLLIQFQNNGVVDDSQLPKDRFSAERLKGVDSTLKIQPAKLEDSAVYLCASSRSRIETGELFFGEGSRLTVL.

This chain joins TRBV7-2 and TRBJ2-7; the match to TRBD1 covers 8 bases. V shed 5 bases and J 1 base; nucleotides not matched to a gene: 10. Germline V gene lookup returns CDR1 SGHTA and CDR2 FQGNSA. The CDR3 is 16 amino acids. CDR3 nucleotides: TGTGCCAGCAGCCCGTCGTCCGGGACAGGTTCCTACGAGCAGTACTTC. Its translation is CASSPSSGTGSYEQYF.

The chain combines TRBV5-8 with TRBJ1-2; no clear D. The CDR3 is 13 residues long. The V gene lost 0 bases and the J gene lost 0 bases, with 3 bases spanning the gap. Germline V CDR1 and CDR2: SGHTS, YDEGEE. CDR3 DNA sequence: TGTGCCAGCAGCTTGGTAACTAACTATGGCTACACCTTC. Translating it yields CASSLVTNYGYTF.

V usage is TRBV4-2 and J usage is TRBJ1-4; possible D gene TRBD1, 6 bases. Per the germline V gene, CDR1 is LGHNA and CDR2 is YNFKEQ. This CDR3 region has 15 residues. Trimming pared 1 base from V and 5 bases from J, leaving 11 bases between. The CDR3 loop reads CASSQAAGENEKLFF. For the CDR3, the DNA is TGTGCCAGCAGCCAAGCGGCAGGGGAAAATGAAAAACTGTTTTTT.

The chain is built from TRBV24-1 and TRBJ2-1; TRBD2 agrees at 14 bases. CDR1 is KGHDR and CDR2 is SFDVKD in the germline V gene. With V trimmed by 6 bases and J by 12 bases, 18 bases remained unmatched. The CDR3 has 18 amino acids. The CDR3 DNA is TGTGCCACCAGTTCTGGGTCCCCCGGACTAGCGGGAGGAAGGGTGCAGTTCTTC. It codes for CATSSGSPGLAGGRVQFF.

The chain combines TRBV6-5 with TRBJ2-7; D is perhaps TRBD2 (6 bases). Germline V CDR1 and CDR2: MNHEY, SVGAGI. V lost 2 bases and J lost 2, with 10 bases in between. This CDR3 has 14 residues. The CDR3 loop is CASSYRDSTYEQYF. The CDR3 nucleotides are TGTGCCAGCAGTTACCGGGACTCTACCTACGAGCAGTACTTC.

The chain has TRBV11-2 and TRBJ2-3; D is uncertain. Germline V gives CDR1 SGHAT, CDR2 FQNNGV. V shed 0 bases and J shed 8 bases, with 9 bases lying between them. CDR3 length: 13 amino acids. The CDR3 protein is CASSLDLGSTQYF. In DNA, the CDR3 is TGTGCCAGCAGCTTAGATCTAGGATCTACGCAGTATTTT.

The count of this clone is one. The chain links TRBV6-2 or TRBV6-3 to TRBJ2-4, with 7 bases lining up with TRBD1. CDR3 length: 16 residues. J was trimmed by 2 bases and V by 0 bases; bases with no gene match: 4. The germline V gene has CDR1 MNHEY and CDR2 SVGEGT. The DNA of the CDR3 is TGTGCCAGCAGTTACTCCCCGACAGGGACCAAAAACATTCAGTACTTC. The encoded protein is CASSYSPTGTKNIQYF.